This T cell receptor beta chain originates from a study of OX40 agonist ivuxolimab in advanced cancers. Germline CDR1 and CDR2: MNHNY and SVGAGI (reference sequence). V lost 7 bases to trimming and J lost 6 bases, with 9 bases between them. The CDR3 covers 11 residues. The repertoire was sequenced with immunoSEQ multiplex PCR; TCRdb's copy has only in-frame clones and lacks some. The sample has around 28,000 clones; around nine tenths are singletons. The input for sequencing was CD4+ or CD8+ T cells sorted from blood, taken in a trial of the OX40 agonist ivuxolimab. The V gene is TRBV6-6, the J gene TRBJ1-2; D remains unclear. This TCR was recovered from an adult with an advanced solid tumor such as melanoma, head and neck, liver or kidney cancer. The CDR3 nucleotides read TGTGCCAGCAAGCAAGGCCATGGCTACACCTTC. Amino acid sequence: CASKQGHGYTF.